The entry that follows covers one TCR beta chain sequence. These data belong to a study of blood T cell repertoires in COVID-19. Study summary: Spain, Italy and the United States supplied samples that represented acute and convalescent COVID-19.

J lost 2 bases, V lost 5 bases, and 8 bases had no gene match. The CDR3 sequence is 16 residues long. The germline CDR1 and CDR2 sequences are SGHTA and FQGNSA. As originally analysed: Reference gene primer amplification gave nucleated cell count estimates. Measured with immunoSEQ multiplex PCR; TCRdb has only the in-frame clones, and not every one. V, J and clone size derive from that table, while D and trimming were established from the DNA sequence. The repertoire holds some 80,000 clones, with around 83% as singletons. This sequence originates from a man in his fifties with acute or convalescent COVID-19. The sequenced sample consisted of peripheral blood. V is TRBV7-2 and J is TRBJ2-3, with TRBD2 matching 9 bases. CDR3 sequence: CASSTGLAGPTDTQYF. In nucleotides, the CDR3 is TGTGCCAGCAGCACAGGCCTAGCGGGGCCCACAGATACGCAGTATTTT.